A selection of T cell receptor beta chains follows, all from one sample in a study of blood T cells in healthy people across ages. TCRdb re-called the 5' RACE reads with MiXCR, one entry per CDR3 protein. The table records roughly 2 million distinct CDR3 sequences, about 50% of them present only once. Sequenced sample: blood. The receptors derive from a woman between 40 and 50 years old in good health. Both conserved end residues are part of each CDR3. The D gene is left open where the match is weak. Clone size is given for some rows only: seen once, a few or many times, or a class if the clone is expanded.

clone size	CDR3 length	D gene	J gene	V gene	CDR3 protein	CDR3 DNA
few	15	TRBD1	TRBJ2-7	TRBV9	CASSATDRTSYEQYF	TGTGCCAGCAGCGCGACGGACAGGACGTCCTACGAGCAGTACTTC
.	17	.	TRBJ1-2	TRBV5-1	CASKPAPGTGSNYGYTF	TGCGCCAGCAAACCCGCCCCCGGGACTGGATCTAACTATGGCTACACCTTC
.	12	.	TRBJ1-1	TRBV5-6	CASSLQTAGAFF	TGTGCCAGCAGCCTTCAAACGGCTGGAGCTTTCTTT
few	14	.	TRBJ2-7	TRBV5-1	CASSLASSRYEQYF	TGCGCCAGCAGCTTGGCGTCATCCAGGTACGAGCAGTACTTC
once	17	TRBD2	TRBJ2-3	TRBV29-1	CSVEAWVAGENTDTQYF	TGCAGCGTTGAAGCTTGGGTAGCGGGGGAGAACACAGATACGCAGTATTTT
.	13	TRBD1	TRBJ1-5	TRBV7-9	CASSTNRGEPQHF	TGTGCCAGCAGCACAAACAGGGGTGAGCCCCAGCATTTT
.	14	.	TRBJ2-1	TRBV4-1	CASSQTGDYNEQFF	TGCGCCAGCAGCCAGACAGGTGACTACAATGAGCAGTTCTTC
.	15	.	TRBJ2-7	TRBV5-1	CASSLVEFEGYEQYF	TGCGCCAGCAGCTTGGTTGAGTTCGAGGGCTACGAGCAGTACTTC
.	15	TRBD1	TRBJ2-3	TRBV5-1	CASSLRGGASDTQYF	TGTGCTAGCAGCTTAAGAGGGGGCGCATCAGATACGCAGTATTTT
.	16	TRBD1	TRBJ1-2	TRBV4-2	CASSQGRDSTVSGYTF	TGTGCCAGCAGCCAAGGGCGGGACAGTACGGTCTCTGGCTACACCTTC
few	12	.	TRBJ2-7	TRBV6-2/TRBV6-3	CASSSPRSEQYF	TGTGCCAGCAGTTCCCCGCGCAGCGAGCAGTACTTC
.	15	TRBD1	TRBJ2-6	TRBV15	CATNDRGPGANVLTF	TGTGCCACGAACGACAGGGGGCCCGGGGCCAACGTCCTGACTTTC
.	14	.	TRBJ2-1	TRBV12-3/TRBV12-4	CASSWLDLYNEQFF	TGTGCCAGCAGTTGGCTAGATCTTTACAATGAGCAGTTCTTC
.	15	.	TRBJ1-6	TRBV10-3	CAISEFGGNNSPLHF	TGTGCCATCAGTGAGTTCGGGGGAAATAATTCACCCCTCCACTTT
.	17	.	TRBJ2-1	TRBV7-6	CASSLETGLSLYNEQFF	TGTGCCAGCAGCTTAGAAACAGGCCTTTCACTCTACAATGAGCAGTTCTTC
once	16	.	TRBJ2-7	TRBV12-3/TRBV12-4	CASSLGVGGQTYEQYF	TGTGCCAGCAGTTTAGGGGTTGGGGGGCAGACCTACGAGCAGTACTTC
.	13	TRBD1	TRBJ1-2	TRBV7-2	CASTWTGNYGYTF	TGTGCCAGCACCTGGACAGGGAACTATGGCTACACCTTC
.	13	.	TRBJ1-2	TRBV20-1	CSTPVGVGYGYTF	TGCAGTACCCCGGTGGGGGTCGGCTATGGCTACACCTTC
.	15	TRBD2	TRBJ2-1	TRBV5-1	CASSKAGGRWNEQFF	TGCGCCAGCAGCAAAGCGGGGGGTCGTTGGAATGAGCAGTTCTTC
.	16	TRBD1	TRBJ1-6	TRBV5-5	CASSLGDRGGSSPLHF	TGCGCCAGCAGCTTGGGGGACAGGGGTGGTAGTTCACCCCTCCACTTT
.	12	.	TRBJ2-7	TRBV20-1	CSARRQKYEQYF	TGCAGTGCTAGAAGGCAGAAATACGAGCAGTACTTC
.	15	.	TRBJ2-3	TRBV11-2	CASSLEWQGGDTQYF	TGTGCCAGCAGCTTAGAATGGCAGGGGGGAGATACGCAGTATTTT
few	13	TRBD2	TRBJ2-3	TRBV7-2	CASSAGLADTQYF	TGTGCCAGCAGTGCCGGACTAGCGGATACGCAGTATTTT
few	16	.	TRBJ2-7	TRBV6-5	CASSFTKTESSYEQYF	TGTGCCAGCAGCTTCACAAAGACAGAGTCCTCCTACGAGCAGTACTTC
.	14	.	TRBJ2-1	TRBV7-2	CASSRSPPMGEQFF	TGTGCCAGCAGTAGATCCCCCCCAATGGGTGAGCAGTTCTTC
.	17	.	TRBJ1-6	TRBV5-1	CASSFGGLRSYNSPLHF	TGCGCCAGCAGCTTCGGAGGGTTAAGATCCTATAATTCACCCCTCCACTTT
.	14	TRBD1	TRBJ2-2	TRBV6-2/TRBV6-3	CASTTDRGTGELFF	TGTGCCAGCACCACCGACAGGGGAACCGGGGAGCTGTTTTTT
.	19	.	TRBJ1-2	TRBV9	CASSPTGKRGRPQGYGYTF	TGTGCCAGCAGCCCAACCGGGAAGCGGGGCAGGCCCCAGGGCTATGGCTACACCTTC
.	14	.	TRBJ2-5	TRBV3-1	CASSQVSRAETQYF	TGTGCCAGCAGCCAGGTTAGCAGGGCCGAGACCCAGTACTTC
.	17	.	TRBJ1-6	TRBV4-1	CASGQADRPDYNSPLHF	TGCGCCAGCGGCCAAGCGGACAGACCAGACTATAATTCACCCCTCCACTTT
.	14	TRBD1	TRBJ2-7	TRBV12-3/TRBV12-4	CASRNRDRGDEQYF	TGTGCCAGCAGGAACCGGGACAGGGGCGACGAGCAGTACTTC
.	17	TRBD1	TRBJ2-7	TRBV7-6	CASSLRPDTGGLYEQYF	TGTGCCAGCAGCTTACGACCCGATACAGGGGGGCTCTACGAGCAGTACTTC
.	16	TRBD1	TRBJ2-7	TRBV5-4	CASSSEAGTGYYEQYF	TGTGCCAGCAGCTCAGAAGCCGGGACAGGCTACTACGAGCAGTACTTC
.	16	TRBD2	TRBJ2-3	TRBV6-2/TRBV6-3	CASSAGLDDGSDTQYF	TGTGCCAGCAGTGCGGGACTAGATGATGGCTCAGATACGCAGTATTTT
.	15	.	TRBJ1-2	TRBV7-2	CASSSILQGMRGYTF	TGTGCCAGCAGCTCCATTCTACAGGGTATGAGGGGCTACACCTTC
few	15	.	TRBJ2-5	TRBV11-2	CASSSFGTVGETQYF	TGTGCCAGCAGCTCCTTCGGAACAGTGGGAGAGACCCAGTACTTC
.	13	.	TRBJ1-4	TRBV18	CASSTATNEKLFF	TGTGCCAGCTCGACGGCAACTAATGAAAAACTGTTTTTT
.	15	.	TRBJ2-7	TRBV5-1	CASSLYSGQHYEQYF	TGCGCCAGCAGCTTGTACTCCGGACAGCACTACGAGCAGTACTTC
once	16	.	TRBJ2-5	TRBV3-1	CASSQSPGGRSNEQYF	TGTGCCAGCAGCCAGAGCCCGGGGGGCCGGAGCAATGAGCAGTACTTC
few	16	TRBD1	TRBJ2-5	TRBV20-1	CSAIPLNRGNQETQYF	TGCAGTGCCATTCCCCTAAACAGGGGAAACCAAGAGACCCAGTACTTC
.	15	.	TRBJ2-1	TRBV3-1	CASSQGALQYNEQFF	TGTGCCAGCAGCCAAGGTGCCCTACAGTACAATGAGCAGTTCTTC
.	13	TRBD1	TRBJ2-3	TRBV29-1	CSVDPAGGDTQYF	TGCAGCGTTGATCCCGCAGGGGGAGATACGCAGTATTTT
.	15	.	TRBJ2-3	TRBV10-3	CAISSQQVGTDTQYF	TGTGCCATCAGTTCCCAGCAGGTCGGCACAGATACGCAGTATTTT
once	13	.	TRBJ1-1	TRBV20-1	CSATNTGSTEAFF	TGCAGTGCTACGAACACAGGGAGCACTGAAGCTTTCTTT
.	16	.	TRBJ2-6	TRBV2	CASIGGRNSGTNVLTF	TGTGCCAGCATAGGAGGACGAAACTCTGGGACCAACGTCCTGACTTTC
.	15	TRBD2	TRBJ2-1	TRBV28	CASRRTGTSHNEQFF	TGTGCCAGCAGACGAACCGGGACTAGTCACAATGAGCAGTTCTTC
once	14	.	TRBJ2-1	TRBV5-1	CTSSLGGLDNEQFF	TGCACCAGCAGCTTAGGTGGGTTGGACAATGAGCAGTTCTTC
few	13	.	TRBJ1-2	TRBV6-1	CASSETVNYGYTF	TGTGCCAGCAGTGAGACCGTTAACTATGGCTACACCTTC